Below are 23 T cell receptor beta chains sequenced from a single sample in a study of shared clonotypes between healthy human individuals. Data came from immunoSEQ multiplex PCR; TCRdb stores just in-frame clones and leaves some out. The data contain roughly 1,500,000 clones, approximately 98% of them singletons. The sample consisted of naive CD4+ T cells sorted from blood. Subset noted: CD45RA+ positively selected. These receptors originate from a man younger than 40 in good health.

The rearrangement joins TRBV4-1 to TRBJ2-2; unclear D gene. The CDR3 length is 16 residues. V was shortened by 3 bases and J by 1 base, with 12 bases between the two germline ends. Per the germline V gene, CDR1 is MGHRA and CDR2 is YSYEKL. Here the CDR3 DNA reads TGCGCCAGCAGCCACCCCGAGGCAGGGAACACCGGGGAGCTGTTTTTT. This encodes CASSHPEAGNTGELFF.

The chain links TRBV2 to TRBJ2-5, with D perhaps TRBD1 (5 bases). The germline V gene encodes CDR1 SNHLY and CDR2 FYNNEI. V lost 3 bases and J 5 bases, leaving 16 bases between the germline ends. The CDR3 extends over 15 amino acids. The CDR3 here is CASSEIGRAGETQYF. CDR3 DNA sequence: TGTGCCAGCAGTGAGATTGGCAGGGCAGGGGAGACCCAGTACTTC.

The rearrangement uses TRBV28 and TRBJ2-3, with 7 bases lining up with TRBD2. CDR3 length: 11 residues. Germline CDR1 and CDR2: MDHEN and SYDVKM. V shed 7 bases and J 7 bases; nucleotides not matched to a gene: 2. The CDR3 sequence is CASTSGNTQYF. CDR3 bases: TGTGCCAGCACTAGCGGTAATACGCAGTATTTT.

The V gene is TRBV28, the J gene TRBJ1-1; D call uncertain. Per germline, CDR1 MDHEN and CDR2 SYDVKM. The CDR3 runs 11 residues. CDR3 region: CGCRFRTEAFF. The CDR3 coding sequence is TGTGGGTGTAGATTTCGCACTGAAGCTTTCTTT.

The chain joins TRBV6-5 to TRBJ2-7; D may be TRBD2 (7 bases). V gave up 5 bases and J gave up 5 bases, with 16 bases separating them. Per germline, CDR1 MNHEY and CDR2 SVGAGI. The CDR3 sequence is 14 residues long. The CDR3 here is CASSPSRGRHEQYF. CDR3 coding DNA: TGTGCCAGCAGTCCCTCGCGGGGGCGCCACGAGCAGTACTTC.

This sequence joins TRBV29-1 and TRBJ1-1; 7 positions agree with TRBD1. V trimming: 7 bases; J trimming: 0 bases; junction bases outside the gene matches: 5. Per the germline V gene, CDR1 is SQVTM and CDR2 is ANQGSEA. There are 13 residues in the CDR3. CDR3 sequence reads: CSGQTGLNTEAFF. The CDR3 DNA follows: TGCAGCGGTCAGACAGGGTTGAACACTGAAGCTTTCTTT.

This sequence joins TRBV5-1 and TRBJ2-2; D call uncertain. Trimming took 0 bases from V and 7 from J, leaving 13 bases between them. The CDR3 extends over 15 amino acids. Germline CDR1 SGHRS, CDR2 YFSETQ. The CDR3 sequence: CASSLASEPGGELFF. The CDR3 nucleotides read TGCGCCAGCAGCTTGGCCTCGGAACCGGGCGGGGAGCTGTTTTTT. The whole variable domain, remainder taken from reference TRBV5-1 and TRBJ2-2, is KAGVTQTPRYLIKTRGQQVTLSCSPISGHRSVSWYQQTPGQGLQFLFEYFSETQRNKGNFPGRFSGRQFSNSRSEMNVSTLELGDSALYLCASSLASEPGGELFFGEGSRLTVL.

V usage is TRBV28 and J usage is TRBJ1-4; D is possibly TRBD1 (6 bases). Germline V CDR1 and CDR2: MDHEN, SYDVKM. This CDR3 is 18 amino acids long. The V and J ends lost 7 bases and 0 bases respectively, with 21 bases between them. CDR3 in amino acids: CASNKLPGHQATNEKLFF. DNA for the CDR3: TGTGCCAGCAATAAACTGCCGGGACACCAAGCAACTAATGAAAAACTGTTTTTT.

The CDR3 loop reads CATPRGREKLFF. DNA of the CDR3: TGTGCCACCCCAAGGGGTAGGGAAAAACTGTTTTTT. The rearrangement uses TRBV6-5 and TRBJ1-4; TRBD1 might be the D (5 bases). Germline V CDR1 and CDR2: MNHEY, SVGAGI. This CDR3 is 12 amino acids long. The V gene lost 10 bases and the J gene lost 8 bases, with 14 bases spanning the gap.

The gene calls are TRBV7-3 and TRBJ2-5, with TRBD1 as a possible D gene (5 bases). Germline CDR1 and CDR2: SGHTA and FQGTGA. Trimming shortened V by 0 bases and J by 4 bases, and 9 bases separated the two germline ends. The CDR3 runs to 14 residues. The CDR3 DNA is TGTGCCAGCAGCTTAACGTCGACAGCAGAGACCCAGTACTTC. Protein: CASSLTSTAETQYF.

In DNA form, the CDR3 reads TGTGCCAGCTCCTCAATCACTAGCGGGAGTCCAAGTAGCTCCTACGAGCAGTACTTC. This translates into CASSSITSGSPSSSYEQYF. The chain recombines TRBV18 with TRBJ2-7, with 11 positions matching TRBD2. V trimming: 6 bases; J trimming: 0 bases; junction bases outside the gene matches: 16. The CDR3 has 19 residues. Germline V gives CDR1 KGHSH, CDR2 LQKENI.

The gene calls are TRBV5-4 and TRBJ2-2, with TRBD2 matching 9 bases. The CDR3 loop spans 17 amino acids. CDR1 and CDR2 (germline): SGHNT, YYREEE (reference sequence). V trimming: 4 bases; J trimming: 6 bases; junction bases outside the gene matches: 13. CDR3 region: CASSPGRGAGGAGELFF. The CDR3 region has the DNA TGTGCCAGCAGCCCTGGGCGGGGAGCGGGAGGCGCCGGGGAGCTGTTTTTT.

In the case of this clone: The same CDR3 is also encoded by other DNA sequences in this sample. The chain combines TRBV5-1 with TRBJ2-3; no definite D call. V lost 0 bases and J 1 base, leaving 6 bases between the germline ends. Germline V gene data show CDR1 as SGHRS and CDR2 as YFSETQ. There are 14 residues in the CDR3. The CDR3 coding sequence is TGCGCCAGCAGCTTGGGAGCAGGCACAGATACGCAGTATTTT. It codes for CASSLGAGTDTQYF.

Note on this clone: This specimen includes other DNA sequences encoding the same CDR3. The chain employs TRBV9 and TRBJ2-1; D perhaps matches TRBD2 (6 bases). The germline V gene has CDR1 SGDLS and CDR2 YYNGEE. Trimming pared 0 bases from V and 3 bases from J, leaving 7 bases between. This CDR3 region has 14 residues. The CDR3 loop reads CASSVGGIYNEQFF. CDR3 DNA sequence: TGTGCCAGCAGCGTAGGCGGGATCTACAATGAGCAGTTCTTC.

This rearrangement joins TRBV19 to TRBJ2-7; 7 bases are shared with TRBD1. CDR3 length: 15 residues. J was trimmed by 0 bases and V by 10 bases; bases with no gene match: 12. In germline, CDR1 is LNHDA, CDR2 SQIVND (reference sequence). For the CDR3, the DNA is TGTGCCACTAGACTACAGGGGTATCCCTCCTACGAGCAGTACTTC. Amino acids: CATRLQGYPSYEQYF.

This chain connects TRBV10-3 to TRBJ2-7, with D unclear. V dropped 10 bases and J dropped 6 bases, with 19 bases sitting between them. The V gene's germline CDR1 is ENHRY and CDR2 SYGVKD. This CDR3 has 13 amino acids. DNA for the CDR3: TGTGCCACCCTGTCTTTTTCTCCGGGCGAGCAGTACTTC. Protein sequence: CATLSFSPGEQYF.

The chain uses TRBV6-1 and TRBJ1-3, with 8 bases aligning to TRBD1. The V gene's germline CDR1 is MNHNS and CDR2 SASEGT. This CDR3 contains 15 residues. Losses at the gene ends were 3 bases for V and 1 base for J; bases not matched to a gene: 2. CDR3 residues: CASSDQGASGNTIYF. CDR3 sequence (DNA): TGTGCCAGCAGTGATCAGGGGGCATCTGGAAACACCATATATTTT.

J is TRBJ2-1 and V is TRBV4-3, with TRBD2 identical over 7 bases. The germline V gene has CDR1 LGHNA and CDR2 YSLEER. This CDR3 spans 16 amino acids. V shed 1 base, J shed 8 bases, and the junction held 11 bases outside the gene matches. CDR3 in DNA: TGCGCCAGCAGCCAAGCTAAGTCTAGCGGCCTCTATGAGCAGTTCTTC. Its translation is CASSQAKSSGLYEQFF.

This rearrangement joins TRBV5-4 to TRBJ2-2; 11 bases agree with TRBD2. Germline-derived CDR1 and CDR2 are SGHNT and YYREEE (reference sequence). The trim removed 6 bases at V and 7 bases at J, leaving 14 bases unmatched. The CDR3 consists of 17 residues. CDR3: CASTAGITSGRDGELFF. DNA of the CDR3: TGTGCCAGCACCGCAGGGATAACTAGCGGGAGAGACGGGGAGCTGTTTTTT.

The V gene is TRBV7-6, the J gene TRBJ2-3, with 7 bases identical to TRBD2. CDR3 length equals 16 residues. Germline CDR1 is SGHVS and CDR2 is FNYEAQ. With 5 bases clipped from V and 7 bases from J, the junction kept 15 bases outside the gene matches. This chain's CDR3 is CASSPLAGTTGYTQYF. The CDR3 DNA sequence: TGTGCCAGCAGCCCTTTAGCGGGCACCACCGGGTATACGCAGTATTTT.

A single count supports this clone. In DNA, the CDR3 is TGTGCCACCGGCATGGTAAATGAGCAGTTCTTC. The encoded protein is CATGMVNEQFF. The J gene is TRBJ2-1, the V gene TRBV10-3; D gene ambiguous. The V end was cut by 10 bases, the J end by 7 bases, with 11 bases between. Germline V lookup: CDR1 ENHRY, CDR2 SYGVKD. This CDR3 is 11 amino acids long.

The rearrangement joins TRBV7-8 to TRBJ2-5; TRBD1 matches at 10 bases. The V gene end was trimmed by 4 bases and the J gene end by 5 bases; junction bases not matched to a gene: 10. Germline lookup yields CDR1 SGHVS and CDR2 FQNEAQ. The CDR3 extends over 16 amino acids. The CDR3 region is CASSYRDRGDRETQYF. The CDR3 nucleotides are TGTGCCAGCAGCTACCGGGACAGGGGCGATAGGGAGACCCAGTACTTC.

CDR3 loop: CASSGGGPSTGELFF. CDR3 DNA: TGTGCCAGCAGTGGAGGGGGCCCTAGCACCGGGGAGCTGTTTTTT. This chain links TRBV2 with TRBJ2-2; 7 nucleotides align to TRBD1. J was trimmed by 4 bases and V by 4 bases; bases with no gene match: 6. There are 15 residues in the CDR3. The V gene's germline CDR1 is SNHLY and CDR2 FYNNEI.